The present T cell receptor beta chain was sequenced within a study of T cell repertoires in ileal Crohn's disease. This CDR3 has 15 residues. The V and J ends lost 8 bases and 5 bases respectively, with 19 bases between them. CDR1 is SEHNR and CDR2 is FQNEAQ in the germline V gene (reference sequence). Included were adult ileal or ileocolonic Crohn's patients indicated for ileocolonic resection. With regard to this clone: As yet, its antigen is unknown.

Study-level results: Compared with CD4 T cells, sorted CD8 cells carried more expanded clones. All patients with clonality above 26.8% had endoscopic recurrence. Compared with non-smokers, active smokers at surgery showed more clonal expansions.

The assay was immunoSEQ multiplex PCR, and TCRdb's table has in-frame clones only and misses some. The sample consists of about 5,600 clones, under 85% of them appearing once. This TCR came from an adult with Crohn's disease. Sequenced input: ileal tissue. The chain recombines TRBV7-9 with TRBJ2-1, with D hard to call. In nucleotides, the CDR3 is TGTGCCAGCGTTGGCCCAGAACCCTTCCACAATGAGCAGTTCTTC. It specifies CASVGPEPFHNEQFF.